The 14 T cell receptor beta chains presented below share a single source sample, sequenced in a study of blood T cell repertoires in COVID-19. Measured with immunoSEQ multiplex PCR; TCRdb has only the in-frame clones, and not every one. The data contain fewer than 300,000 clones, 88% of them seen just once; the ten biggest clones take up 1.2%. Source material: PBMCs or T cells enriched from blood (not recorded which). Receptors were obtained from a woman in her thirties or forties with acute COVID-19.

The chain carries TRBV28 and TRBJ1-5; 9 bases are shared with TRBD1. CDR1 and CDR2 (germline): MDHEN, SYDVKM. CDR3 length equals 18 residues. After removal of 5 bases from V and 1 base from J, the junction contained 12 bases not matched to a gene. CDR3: CASSLRTGGAMSNQPQHF. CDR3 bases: TGTGCCAGCAGTCTCAGAACAGGGGGCGCCATGAGCAATCAGCCCCAGCATTTT. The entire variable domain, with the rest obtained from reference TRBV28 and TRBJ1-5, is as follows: DVKVTQSSRYLVKRTGEKVFLECVQDMDHENMFWYRQDPGLGLRLIYFSYDVKMKEKGDIPEGYSVSREKKERFSLILESASTNQTSMYLCASSLRTGGAMSNQPQHFGDGTRLSIL.

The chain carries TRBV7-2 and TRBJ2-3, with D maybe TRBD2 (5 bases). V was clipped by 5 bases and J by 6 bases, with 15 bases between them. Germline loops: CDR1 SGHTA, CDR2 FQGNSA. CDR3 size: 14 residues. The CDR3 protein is CASSPPGLRDTQYF. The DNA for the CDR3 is TGTGCCAGCAGCCCACCTGGACTCAGGGATACGCAGTATTTT. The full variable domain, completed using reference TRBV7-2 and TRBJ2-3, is GAGVSQSPSNKVTEKGKDVELRCDPISGHTALYWYRQSLGQGLEFLIYFQGNSAPDKSGLPSDRFSAERTGGSVSTLTIQRTQQEDSAVYLCASSPPGLRDTQYFGPGTRLTVL.

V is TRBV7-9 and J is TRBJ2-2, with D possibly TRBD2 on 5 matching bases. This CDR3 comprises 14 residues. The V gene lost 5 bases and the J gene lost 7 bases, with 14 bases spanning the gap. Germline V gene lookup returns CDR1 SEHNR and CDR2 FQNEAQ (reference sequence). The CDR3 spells CASSPLAGGGELFF. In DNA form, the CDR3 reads TGTGCCAGCAGCCCACTGGCGGGCGGCGGGGAGCTGTTTTTT.

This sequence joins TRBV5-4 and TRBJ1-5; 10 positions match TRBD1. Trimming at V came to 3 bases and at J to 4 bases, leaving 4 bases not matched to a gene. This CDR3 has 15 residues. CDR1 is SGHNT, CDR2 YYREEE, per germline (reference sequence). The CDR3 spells CASSSGQGRNQPQHF. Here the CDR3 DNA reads TGTGCCAGCAGCTCGGGACAGGGGAGGAATCAGCCCCAGCATTTT.

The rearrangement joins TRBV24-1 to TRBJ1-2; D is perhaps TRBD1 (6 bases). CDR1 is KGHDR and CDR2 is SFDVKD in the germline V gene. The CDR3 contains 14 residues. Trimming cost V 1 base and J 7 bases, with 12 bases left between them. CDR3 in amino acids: CATSDFGGAGGYTF. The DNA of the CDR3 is TGTGCCACCAGTGATTTTGGGGGGGCAGGTGGCTACACCTTC.

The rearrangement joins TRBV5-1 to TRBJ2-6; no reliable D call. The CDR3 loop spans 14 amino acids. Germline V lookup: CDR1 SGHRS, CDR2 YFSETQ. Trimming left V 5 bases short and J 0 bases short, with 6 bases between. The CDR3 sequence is CASSDSSGANVLTF. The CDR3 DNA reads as TGCGCCAGCAGTGATAGCTCTGGGGCCAACGTCCTGACTTTC.

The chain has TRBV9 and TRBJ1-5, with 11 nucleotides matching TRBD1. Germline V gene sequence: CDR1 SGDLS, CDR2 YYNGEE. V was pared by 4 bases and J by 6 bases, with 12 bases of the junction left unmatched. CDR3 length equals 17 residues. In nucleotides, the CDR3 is TGTGCCAGCAGCTCACGGACAGGGGGCGCGAAGGGTCAGCCCCAGCATTTT. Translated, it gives CASSSRTGGAKGQPQHF. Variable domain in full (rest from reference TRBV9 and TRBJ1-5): DSGVTQTPKHLITATGQRVTLRCSPRSGDLSVYWYQQSLDQGLQFLIQYYNGEERAKGNILERFSAQQFPDLHSELNLSSLELGDSALYFCASSSRTGGAKGQPQHFGDGTRLSIL.

In DNA, the CDR3 is TGTGCCAGCAGCTTGTACAGGGAAAGCAATCAGCCCCAGCATTTT. Amino acids: CASSLYRESNQPQHF. The chain employs TRBV5-5 and TRBJ1-5; possible D gene TRBD1, 6 bases. The CDR3 totals 15 residues. Trimming took 1 base from V and 1 from J, leaving 9 bases between them. Germline V gives CDR1 SGHKS, CDR2 YYEKEE (reference sequence).

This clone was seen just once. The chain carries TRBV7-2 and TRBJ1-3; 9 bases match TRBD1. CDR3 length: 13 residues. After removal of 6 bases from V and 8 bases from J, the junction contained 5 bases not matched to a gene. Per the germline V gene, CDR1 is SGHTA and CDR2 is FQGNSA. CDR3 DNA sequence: TGTGCCAGCAGGACGGGACAGGGAGACACCATATATTTT. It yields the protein CASRTGQGDTIYF. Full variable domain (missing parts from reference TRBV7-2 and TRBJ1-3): GAGVSQSPSNKVTEKGKDVELRCDPISGHTALYWYRQSLGQGLEFLIYFQGNSAPDKSGLPSDRFSAERTGGSVSTLTIQRTQQEDSAVYLCASRTGQGDTIYFGEGSWLTVV.

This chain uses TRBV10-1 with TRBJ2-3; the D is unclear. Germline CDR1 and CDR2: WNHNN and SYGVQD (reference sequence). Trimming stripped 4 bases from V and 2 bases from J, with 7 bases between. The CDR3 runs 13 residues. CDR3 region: CASSGSFTDTQYF. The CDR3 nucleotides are TGCGCCAGCAGTGGGTCCTTCACAGATACGCAGTATTTT.

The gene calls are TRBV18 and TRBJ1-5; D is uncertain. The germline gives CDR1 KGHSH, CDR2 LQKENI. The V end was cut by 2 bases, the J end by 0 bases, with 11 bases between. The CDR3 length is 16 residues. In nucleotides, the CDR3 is TGTGCCAGCTCACCAAGTCGCGGGGATAGCAATCAGCCCCAGCATTTT. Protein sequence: CASSPSRGDSNQPQHF.

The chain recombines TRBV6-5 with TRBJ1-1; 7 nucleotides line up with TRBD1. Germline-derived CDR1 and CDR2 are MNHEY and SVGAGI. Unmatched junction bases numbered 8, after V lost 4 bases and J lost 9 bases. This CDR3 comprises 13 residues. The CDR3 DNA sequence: TGTGCCAGCAGTTCCTATTCGACAGGGCAAGCTTTCTTT. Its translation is CASSSYSTGQAFF.

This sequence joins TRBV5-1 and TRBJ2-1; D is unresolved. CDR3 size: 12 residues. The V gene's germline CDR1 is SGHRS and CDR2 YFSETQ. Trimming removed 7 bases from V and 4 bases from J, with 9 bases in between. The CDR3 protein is CASGDGYNEQFF. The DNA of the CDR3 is TGCGCCAGCGGAGATGGGTACAATGAGCAGTTCTTC. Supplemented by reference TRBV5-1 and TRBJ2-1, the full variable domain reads KAGVTQTPRYLIKTRGQQVTLSCSPISGHRSVSWYQQTPGQGLQFLFEYFSETQRNKGNFPGRFSGRQFSNSRSEMNVSTLELGDSALYLCASGDGYNEQFFGPGTRLTVL.

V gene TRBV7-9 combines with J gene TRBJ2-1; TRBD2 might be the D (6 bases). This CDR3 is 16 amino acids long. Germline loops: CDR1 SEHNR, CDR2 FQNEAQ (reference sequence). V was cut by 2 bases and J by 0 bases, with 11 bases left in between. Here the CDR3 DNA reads TGTGCCAGCAGCTTAAGGACTACCAGCTCCTACAATGAGCAGTTCTTC. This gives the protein CASSLRTTSSYNEQFF.